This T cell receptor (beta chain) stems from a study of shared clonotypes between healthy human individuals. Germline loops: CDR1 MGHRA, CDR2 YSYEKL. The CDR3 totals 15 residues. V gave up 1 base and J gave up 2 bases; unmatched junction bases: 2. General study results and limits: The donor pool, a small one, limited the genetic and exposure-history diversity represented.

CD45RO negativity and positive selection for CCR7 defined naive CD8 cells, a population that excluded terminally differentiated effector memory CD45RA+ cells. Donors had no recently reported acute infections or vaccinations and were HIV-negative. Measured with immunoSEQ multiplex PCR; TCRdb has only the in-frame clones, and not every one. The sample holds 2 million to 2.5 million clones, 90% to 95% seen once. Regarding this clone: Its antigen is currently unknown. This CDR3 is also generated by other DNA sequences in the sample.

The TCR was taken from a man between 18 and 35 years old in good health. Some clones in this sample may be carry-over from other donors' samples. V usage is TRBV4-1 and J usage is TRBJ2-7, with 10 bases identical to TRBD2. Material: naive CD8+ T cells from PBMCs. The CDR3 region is CASSQGTSGAYEQYF. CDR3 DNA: TGCGCCAGCAGCCAAGGGACTAGCGGCGCCTACGAGCAGTACTTC.